Each of the 14 T cell receptor beta chains below was sequenced from the same sample in a study of cytomegalovirus exposure and HLA in healthy donors. PCR employed 60 Vbeta and 13 Jbeta primers. TCRdb's copy holds only in-frame clones and misses some; the assay was immunoSEQ multiplex PCR. Of more than 90,000 clones listed, roughly 73% are singletons. The sequenced material came from PBMCs. The source is a woman aged 25 to 39 in good health and CMV-seronegative.

V usage is TRBV19 and J usage is TRBJ2-7; a weak D match, TRBD2 (5 bases). The CDR3 runs 13 residues. Germline values: CDR1 LNHDA, CDR2 SQIVND (reference sequence). V was shortened by 5 bases and J by 2 bases, with 10 bases between the two germline ends. In DNA, the CDR3 is TGTGCCAGTAGTCCCCGGGGTGCCTACGAGCAGTACTTC. It translates to CASSPRGAYEQYF.

The chain couples TRBV15 to TRBJ1-3; unclear D gene. Trimming removed 0 bases at V and 0 bases at J, with 6 bases between. There are 15 residues in the CDR3. CDR1 is LNHNV and CDR2 is YYDKDF in the germline V gene (reference sequence). CDR3 in DNA: TGTGCCACCAGCAGAGAATACAGCTCTGGAAACACCATATATTTT. Amino acids: CATSREYSSGNTIYF.

The rearrangement joins TRBV19 to TRBJ1-5, with D unclear. Trimming pared 5 bases from V and 4 bases from J, leaving 9 bases between. The germline gives CDR1 LNHDA, CDR2 SQIVND (reference sequence). CDR3 length: 13 residues. CDR3 amino acids: CASSRGSNQPQHF. The DNA for the CDR3 is TGTGCCAGTAGTCGCGGGTCTAATCAGCCCCAGCATTTT.

The chain couples TRBV6-1 to TRBJ1-2, with TRBD1 identical over 7 bases. This CDR3 has 15 residues. CDR1 is MNHNS, CDR2 SASEGT, per germline. After removal of 5 bases from V and 4 bases from J, the junction contained 10 bases not matched to a gene. CDR3 sequence (DNA): TGTGCCAGCAGTCTTCGACAGGGATCTGTCTATGGCTACACCTTC. Its protein product is CASSLRQGSVYGYTF.

This clone showed up just a few times. V usage is TRBV28 and J usage is TRBJ1-2; possible D gene TRBD1, 5 bases. CDR1 MDHEN and CDR2 SYDVKM come from the germline V gene. This CDR3 has 16 amino acids. Trimming removed 10 bases at V and 5 bases at J, with 26 bases between. CDR3 loop: CAINKKGATQHYGYTF. In nucleotides, the CDR3 is TGTGCCATCAATAAAAAAGGGGCGACCCAGCATTATGGCTACACCTTC.

The chain carries TRBV13 and TRBJ2-3; perhaps TRBD2 as D (5 bases). Germline values: CDR1 PRHDT, CDR2 FYEKMQ (reference sequence). V was trimmed by 3 bases and J by 0 bases, leaving 13 bases between them. The CDR3 has 16 residues. This CDR3 reads CASSFGKGSSTDTQYF. As DNA, the CDR3 is TGTGCCAGCAGCTTCGGGAAGGGAAGCAGCACAGATACGCAGTATTTT.

The chain joins TRBV5-1 to TRBJ1-2, with a possible D match to TRBD1 (5 bases). The germline V gene encodes CDR1 SGHRS and CDR2 YFSETQ. The CDR3 is made up of 14 amino acids. Trimming took 4 bases from V and 4 from J, leaving 14 bases between them. The CDR3 reads CASSPIDSPYGYTF. For the CDR3, the DNA is TGCGCCAGCAGCCCGATAGACAGTCCCTATGGCTACACCTTC.

The chain has TRBV6-4 and TRBJ1-1; D is unresolved. With 0 bases removed from V and 1 base from J, the gap between germline ends came to 6 bases. This CDR3 comprises 14 residues. From germline, CDR1 is MRHNA and CDR2 SNTAGT. CDR3 nucleotide sequence: TGTGCCAGCAGTGACTCCCCGGGGAACACTGAAGCTTTCTTT. It yields the protein CASSDSPGNTEAFF.

The chain carries TRBV5-6 and TRBJ2-1; 7 nucleotides line up with TRBD2. The J segment lost 7 bases and the V segment lost 2 bases, leaving 9 bases of the junction unmatched. CDR1 SGHDT and CDR2 YYEEEE come from the germline V gene. CDR3 size: 15 residues. CDR3 amino acids: CASSLAGRGRNEQFF. The CDR3 coding sequence is TGTGCCAGCAGCTTAGCGGGGAGAGGGAGGAATGAGCAGTTCTTC.

This rearrangement joins TRBV7-2 to TRBJ2-7; D possibly corresponds to TRBD1 (6 bases). Trimming stripped 6 bases from V and 2 bases from J, with 11 bases between. Germline V gives CDR1 SGHTA, CDR2 FQGNSA. CDR3 length equals 13 residues. CDR3 bases: TGTGCCAGCAGGCTGGGGGCCCCCTACGAGCAGTACTTC. Protein sequence: CASRLGAPYEQYF.

This clone was detected a few times. The chain has TRBV5-1 and TRBJ1-1, with a possible D match to TRBD1 (6 bases). Trimming left V 2 bases short and J 1 base short, with 12 bases between. The CDR3 runs to 15 residues. The germline V gene has CDR1 SGHRS and CDR2 YFSETQ. The CDR3 loop reads CASSLQGVRNTEAFF. In DNA, the CDR3 is TGCGCCAGCAGCTTACAGGGAGTCCGGAACACTGAAGCTTTCTTT.

Only a few counts were recorded for this clone. The V gene is TRBV2, the J gene TRBJ2-1; 8 bases align to TRBD2. This CDR3 comprises 14 residues. The germline gives CDR1 SNHLY, CDR2 FYNNEI. V was clipped by 7 bases and J by 2 bases; unmatched bases: 4. The CDR3 is CASITSGAYNEQFF. In DNA, the CDR3 is TGTGCCAGCATTACTAGCGGAGCCTACAATGAGCAGTTCTTC.

This sequence joins TRBV7-9 and TRBJ2-3; TRBD2 is a possible D gene (7 bases). Looked up from germline, CDR1 is SEHNR and CDR2 is FQNEAQ (reference sequence). The CDR3 contains 14 residues. Trimming took 6 bases from V and 4 from J, leaving 14 bases between them. Written as DNA, the CDR3 is TGTGCCAGCAGAGAGACGGGGGGCCCAGATACGCAGTATTTT. Encoded protein: CASRETGGPDTQYF.

This chain uses TRBV12-5 with TRBJ2-4; 7 nucleotides line up with TRBD1. The CDR3 length is 14 residues. The germline CDR1 and CDR2 sequences are LGHNT and FRNRAP. The V segment lost 5 bases and the J segment 5 bases; nucleotides outside the gene matches: 6. The CDR3 loop is CASGQTDRENIQYF. CDR3 nucleotides: TGTGCTAGTGGTCAAACAGACAGGGAAAACATTCAGTACTTC.